This record covers a single TCR beta chain. This entry belongs to a study of blood T cell repertoires in COVID-19. At the level of the study: COVID-19 samples collected from the United States, Italy and Spain covered acute and convalescent phases. T cells, B-cell-depleted T cells, or PBMCs supplied cDNA or gDNA.

In the study's own analysis: Amplifying reference gene primers gave estimates of nucleated cell counts. This table comes from immunoSEQ multiplex PCR, and its TCRdb copy is limited to in-frame clones, with some not included. V and J calls and clone size are copied from that table; D and trimming were computed from the DNA. Here the sample spans 85,000 to 110,000 clones, around 92% being singletons. Looked up from germline, CDR1 is SGHDN and CDR2 is FVKESK. This CDR3 region has 15 residues. V was pared by 6 bases and J by 6 bases, with 8 bases of the junction left unmatched. The V call is TRBV14, the J call TRBJ2-1; 10 bases are shared with TRBD2. The sample was peripheral blood. The origin of this receptor is an older woman with acute or convalescent COVID-19. Here the CDR3 reads CASRASGRVGNEQFF. In DNA form, the CDR3 reads TGTGCCAGCAGGGCAAGCGGGAGGGTCGGCAATGAGCAGTTCTTC.